This entry lists 22 T cell receptor beta chains sequenced from one sample in a study of blood T cell repertoires in COVID-19. Clones were read by immunoSEQ multiplex PCR, and TCRdb kept only the in-frame ones, dropping some. This table holds 180,000 or so clones, around 83% found once. Sequencing used peripheral blood. The source is a woman older than 75 with acute or convalescent COVID-19.

The genes are TRBV5-5 and TRBJ2-5; no reliable D call. The CDR3 sequence is 12 residues long. Trimming removed 2 bases from V and 5 bases from J, with 7 bases in between. Germline assignment: CDR1 SGHKS and CDR2 YYEKEE (reference sequence). The DNA for the CDR3 is TGTGCCAGCAGCTTTCATGCGGAGACCCAGTACTTC. Its translation is CASSFHAETQYF.

The rearrangement links TRBV5-1 to TRBJ1-3; TRBD1 might be the D (6 bases). The CDR3 contains 15 residues. The V gene's germline CDR1 is SGHRS and CDR2 YFSETQ. V shed 4 bases and J shed 1 base, with 12 bases lying between them. The CDR3 DNA is TGCGCCAGCAGCCCAGGGGCAGGTTCTGGAAACACCATATATTTT. Residues: CASSPGAGSGNTIYF. Full variable domain (remainder filled in from reference TRBV5-1 and TRBJ1-3): KAGVTQTPRYLIKTRGQQVTLSCSPISGHRSVSWYQQTPGQGLQFLFEYFSETQRNKGNFPGRFSGRQFSNSRSEMNVSTLELGDSALYLCASSPGAGSGNTIYFGEGSWLTVV.

The chain is built from TRBV1 and TRBJ2-2; no check of the table's D call, TRBD1, against the DNA was made. TRBV1 corresponds to a pseudogene. This CDR3 has 19 residues. The DNA for the CDR3 is TGCACCAGCAGCCAAGACACCTTACAGGGCATAACGAACACCGGGGAGCTGTTTTTT. It is translated as CTSSQDTLQGITNTGELFF.

The genes are TRBV3-1 (or the pseudogene TRBV3-2) and TRBJ2-7; tentatively, D is TRBD2 (5 bases). Germline V gene sequence: CDR1 LGHDT, CDR2 YNNKEL (reference sequence). V dropped 1 base and J dropped 0 bases, with 7 bases sitting between them. CDR3 length: 14 amino acids. CDR3 DNA: TGTGCCAGCAGCCAAGTAGCGAGCTCCTACGAGCAGTACTTC. As protein: CASSQVASSYEQYF.

This clone came up a few times. V usage is TRBV6-4 and J usage is TRBJ2-3, with D possibly TRBD1 on 6 matching bases. CDR1 is MRHNA, CDR2 SNTAGT, per germline. There are 15 residues in the CDR3. Trimming left V 8 bases short and J 5 bases short, with 20 bases between. DNA of the CDR3: TGTGCCAGCTGCCCCGGACTTAAGGGACAAGATACGCAGTATTTT. As protein: CASCPGLKGQDTQYF.

The rearrangement uses TRBV6-1 and TRBJ2-1, with TRBD2 as a possible D gene (6 bases). CDR1 and CDR2 from the germline V gene are MNHNS and SASEGT. CDR3 length: 17 amino acids. V was cut by 3 bases and J by 3 bases, with 18 bases left in between. In DNA, the CDR3 is TGTGCCAGCAGTGATCCCACACTTCGGGGGAACTACAATGAGCAGTTCTTC. This codes for CASSDPTLRGNYNEQFF.

The gene calls are TRBV2 and TRBJ1-4, with D perhaps matching TRBD1 (5 bases). Germline assignment: CDR1 SNHLY and CDR2 FYNNEI. The CDR3 extends over 15 amino acids. V shed 6 bases and J shed 8 bases, with 19 bases lying between them. The CDR3 sequence: CASRREAAGEEKLFF. In DNA form, the CDR3 reads TGTGCCAGCAGGAGGGAAGCAGCGGGGGAGGAAAAACTGTTTTTT.

The chain joins TRBV2 to TRBJ2-4; D might be TRBD1 (6 bases). Germline-derived CDR1 and CDR2 are SNHLY and FYNNEI. The CDR3 contains 15 residues. The V gene lost 5 bases and the J gene lost 0 bases, with 11 bases spanning the gap. Written as DNA, the CDR3 is TGTGCCAGCAGTACTACAGGGATAGCCAAAAACATTCAGTACTTC. As protein: CASSTTGIAKNIQYF.

The chain recombines TRBV27 with TRBJ2-7; D remains unclear. Per the germline V gene, CDR1 is MNHEY and CDR2 is SMNVEV (reference sequence). CDR3 size: 12 residues. The ends were cut back, 8 bases at V and 1 base at J, with 9 bases in the middle. The CDR3 protein is CASGKPSYEQYF. In DNA, the CDR3 is TGTGCCAGCGGTAAGCCATCCTACGAGCAGTACTTC.

The genes are TRBV18 and TRBJ1-6; the D gene is possibly TRBD1 (5 bases). Germline V gene sequence: CDR1 KGHSH, CDR2 LQKENI. This CDR3 has 14 residues. The ends were cut back, 6 bases at V and 8 bases at J, with 14 bases in the middle. CDR3 amino acids: CASSPQGGDSPLHF. CDR3 coding DNA: TGTGCCAGCTCGCCGCAGGGTGGCGATTCACCCCTCCACTTT.

The J gene is TRBJ2-7, the V gene TRBV28; TRBD1 might be the D (5 bases). V was pared by 3 bases and J by 3 bases, with 18 bases between. Per the germline V gene, CDR1 is MDHEN and CDR2 is SYDVKM. There are 16 residues in the CDR3. The CDR3 spells CASSFPLRGANYEQYF. The CDR3 nucleotides read TGTGCCAGCAGTTTCCCCCTGCGTGGGGCAAACTACGAGCAGTACTTC.

This clone has just one count. Here the CDR3 DNA reads TGTGCCAGCAGTTGGGGACTAGCGGGATATAATGAGCAGTTCTTC. It is translated as CASSWGLAGYNEQFF. The chain combines TRBV28 with TRBJ2-1, with 13 bases matching TRBD2. Losses at the gene ends were 4 bases for V and 7 bases for J; bases not matched to a gene: 4. The CDR3 consists of 15 residues. Germline CDR1 MDHEN, CDR2 SYDVKM.

The chain recombines TRBV28 with TRBJ2-5; 8 positions agree with TRBD1. With V trimmed by 6 bases and J by 5 bases, 8 bases remained unmatched. CDR1 is MDHEN, CDR2 SYDVKM, per germline. The CDR3 contains 14 residues. The CDR3 loop is CASSLDRAGETQYF. The CDR3 region has the DNA TGTGCCAGCAGCTTGGACAGGGCTGGTGAGACCCAGTACTTC.

The gene calls are TRBV6-5 and TRBJ1-2; 7 nucleotides line up with TRBD1. The CDR3 contains 15 residues. J lost 8 bases, V lost 2 bases, and 11 bases had no gene match. Germline CDR1 is MNHEY and CDR2 is SVGAGI. DNA of the CDR3: TGTGCCAGCAGTTACACCCTCGAGACAGGGTTAGGCTACACCTTC. Its translation is CASSYTLETGLGYTF.

The rearrangement links TRBV7-2 to TRBJ2-1; D uncertain. This CDR3 region has 12 residues. The germline V gene encodes CDR1 SGHTA and CDR2 FQGNSA. Between the trimmed V and J ends, which lost 3 bases and 12 bases, there was a span of 12 bases. CDR3 loop: CASSFYPNLQFF. DNA of the CDR3: TGTGCCAGCAGCTTCTACCCGAATTTGCAGTTCTTC.

The chain has TRBV20-1 and TRBJ1-3; D unclear. Trimming cost V 3 bases and J 0 bases, with 6 bases left between them. The CDR3 covers 13 residues. Germline CDR1 reads DFQATT; CDR2 reads SNEGSKA (reference sequence). CDR3 sequence reads: CSASEHSGNTIYF. CDR3 nucleotide sequence: TGCAGTGCTAGTGAACACTCTGGAAACACCATATATTTT.

This clone has more than one count but fewer than ten. The rearrangement joins TRBV24-1 to TRBJ2-3; 10 positions agree with TRBD1. Germline CDR1 KGHDR, CDR2 SFDVKD. J gave up 2 bases and V 1 base, and 5 bases lay outside the gene matches. The CDR3 spans 17 residues. CDR3: CATSDLIGTGDTDTQYF. CDR3 coding DNA: TGTGCCACCAGTGATTTAATCGGGACAGGGGACACAGATACGCAGTATTTT.

The V and J genes are TRBV5-1 and TRBJ2-1, with 11 positions matching TRBD2. Trimming at V came to 0 bases and at J to 9 bases, leaving 5 bases not matched to a gene. The CDR3 totals 15 residues. Germline CDR1 SGHRS, CDR2 YFSETQ. The CDR3 spells CASSLVAGGLGEQFF. CDR3 in DNA: TGCGCCAGCAGCTTGGTAGCGGGAGGGCTGGGTGAGCAGTTCTTC.

V usage is TRBV7-2 and J usage is TRBJ1-5; the match to TRBD1 covers 9 bases. V dropped 7 bases and J dropped 4; count of bases not matched to a gene: 5. The CDR3 runs 14 residues. The germline V gene encodes CDR1 SGHTA and CDR2 FQGNSA. DNA of the CDR3: TGTGCCAGCACTACAGGGGGCGCGAATCAGCCCCAGCATTTT. Translation: CASTTGGANQPQHF.

This chain joins TRBV3-1 (or the pseudogene TRBV3-2) and TRBJ2-7; D call uncertain. The germline V gene has CDR1 LGHDT and CDR2 YNNKEL (reference sequence). This CDR3 is 13 amino acids long. The V and J ends lost 4 bases and 4 bases respectively, with 11 bases between them. The CDR3, as DNA: TGTGCCAGCAGCCGATTCCCGGGTTACGAGCAGTACTTC. Translating it yields CASSRFPGYEQYF.

The V gene is TRBV14, the J gene TRBJ2-7; 7 positions agree with TRBD1. V gave up 4 bases and J gave up 4 bases; unmatched junction bases: 7. The germline V gene has CDR1 SGHDN and CDR2 FVKESK. The CDR3 contains 14 residues. CDR3 sequence: CASSRRDRQYEQYF. Written as DNA, the CDR3 is TGTGCCAGCAGCCGAAGGGACAGACAATACGAGCAGTACTTC.

The chain has TRBV30 and TRBJ2-4, with D possibly being TRBD2 (6 bases). This CDR3 has 12 residues. CDR1 and CDR2 from the germline V gene are GTSNPN and SVGIG (reference sequence). Trimming took 0 bases from V and 8 from J, leaving 8 bases between them. CDR3 sequence reads: CAWSVGGDIQYF. In nucleotides, the CDR3 is TGTGCCTGGAGTGTCGGCGGGGACATTCAGTACTTC.